This T cell receptor beta chain stems from a study of graft-versus-host responses after intestinal transplantation. CDR3 length equals 16 residues. V lost 5 bases and J 5 bases, leaving 22 bases between the germline ends. CDR1 and CDR2 (germline): SEHNR, FQNEAQ (reference sequence). Details on this clone: Its antigen is currently unknown.

Clones were read by immunoSEQ multiplex PCR, and TCRdb kept only the in-frame ones, dropping some. The sample shows about 97,000 clones, around 92% of them seen only once. The chain joins TRBV7-9 to TRBJ2-7, with D possibly TRBD1 on 6 matching bases. The receptor's source is a human donor who was the organ donor for an intestinal transplant. Sequenced here: unstimulated CD8+ T cells sorted from spleen or lymph node cells, sampled before transplant. The CDR3 spells CASSQTADRLYDEQYF. In DNA form, the CDR3 reads TGTGCCAGCAGCCAGACTGCGGACAGACTCTACGACGAGCAGTACTTC.